This section outlines one T cell receptor beta chain sequence together with its context. What it binds is not known. This entry belongs to a study of shared clonotypes between healthy human individuals. Points from the study as a whole: The diversity represented, both genetic and in exposure history, was limited by few donors. Clonotypes shared by all four sorted-subset donors had higher generation probabilities than non-shared clonotypes. Among the subsets, naive ones generally showed larger estimated richness than memory ones.

As handled by the study authors: ImmunoSEQ only sent back junction sequences with no quality scores, so filtering was done differently. Measured with immunoSEQ multiplex PCR; TCRdb has only the in-frame clones, and not every one. V and J calls plus clone size are reproduced from that table; the DNA served to infer D and trimming. This table has about 1.1 million clones, about 84% appearing once. The sample was memory CD4+ T cells from PBMCs. Subset reported: CD45RA-negative fraction. The receptor was isolated from a man aged 18 to 29 in good health. Some clones in this sample may be carry-over from other donors' samples.

This chain's CDR3 is CASSQVGAGGPREQYF. CDR3 bases: TGTGCCAGCAGCCAAGTAGGGGCGGGAGGGCCGCGAGAGCAGTACTTC. The chain uses TRBV4-2 and TRBJ2-7, with TRBD2 matching over 9 bases. V lost 1 base and J lost 7; bases outside the gene matches: 11. Germline V gene lookup returns CDR1 LGHNA and CDR2 YNFKEQ. The CDR3 runs to 16 residues.